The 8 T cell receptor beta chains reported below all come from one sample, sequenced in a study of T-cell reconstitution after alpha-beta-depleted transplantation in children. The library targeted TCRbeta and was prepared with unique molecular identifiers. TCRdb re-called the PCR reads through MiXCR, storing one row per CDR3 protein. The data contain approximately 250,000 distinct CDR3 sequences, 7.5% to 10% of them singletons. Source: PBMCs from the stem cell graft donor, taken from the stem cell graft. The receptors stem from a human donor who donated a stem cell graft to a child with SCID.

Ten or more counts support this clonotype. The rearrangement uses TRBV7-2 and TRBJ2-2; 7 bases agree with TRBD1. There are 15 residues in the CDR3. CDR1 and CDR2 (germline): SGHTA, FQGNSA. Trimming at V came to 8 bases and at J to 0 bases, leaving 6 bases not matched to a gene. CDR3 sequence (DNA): TGTGCCAGCGGCTCGACAGGGACGAACACCGGGGAGCTGTTTTTT. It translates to CASGSTGTNTGELFF.

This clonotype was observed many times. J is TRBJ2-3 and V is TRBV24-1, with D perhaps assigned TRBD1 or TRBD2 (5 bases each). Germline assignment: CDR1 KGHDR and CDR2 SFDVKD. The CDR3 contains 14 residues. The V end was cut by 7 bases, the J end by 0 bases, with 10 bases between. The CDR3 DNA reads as TGTGCCACCAGAGGGACGGCCAGCACAGATACGCAGTATTTT. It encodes CATRGTASTDTQYF.

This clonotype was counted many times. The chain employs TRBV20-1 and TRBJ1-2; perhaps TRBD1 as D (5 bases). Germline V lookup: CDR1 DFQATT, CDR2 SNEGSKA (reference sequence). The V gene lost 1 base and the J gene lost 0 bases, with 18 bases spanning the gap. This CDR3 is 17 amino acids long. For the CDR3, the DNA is TGCAGTGCTAGAGGTTTTGGGGGGGATTTTGCTAACTATGGCTACACCTTC. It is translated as CSARGFGGDFANYGYTF.

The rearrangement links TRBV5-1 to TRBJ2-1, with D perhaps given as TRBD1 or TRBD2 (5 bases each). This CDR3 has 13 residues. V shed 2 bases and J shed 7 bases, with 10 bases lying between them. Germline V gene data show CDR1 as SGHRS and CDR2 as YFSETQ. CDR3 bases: TGCGCCAGCAGCTTAGGGACGGGGAATGAGCAGTTCTTC. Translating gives CASSLGTGNEQFF.

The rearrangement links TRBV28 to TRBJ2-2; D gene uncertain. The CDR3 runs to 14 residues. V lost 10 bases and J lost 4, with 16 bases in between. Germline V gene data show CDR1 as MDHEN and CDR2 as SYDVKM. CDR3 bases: TGTGCCATGGGCCCCGGGCTCCCCACCGGGGAGCTGTTTTTT. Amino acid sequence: CAMGPGLPTGELFF.

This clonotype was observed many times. The CDR3 spells CASSLSGAQQYF. In nucleotides, the CDR3 is TGTGCCAGCAGCTTATCAGGGGCTCAGCAGTACTTC. V usage is TRBV7-9 and J usage is TRBJ2-7; possible D gene TRBD1, 6 bases. The germline V and J ends were trimmed by 2 bases and 8 bases, with 10 bases remaining between them. This CDR3 has 12 residues. Germline-derived CDR1 and CDR2 are SEHNR and FQNEAQ (reference sequence).

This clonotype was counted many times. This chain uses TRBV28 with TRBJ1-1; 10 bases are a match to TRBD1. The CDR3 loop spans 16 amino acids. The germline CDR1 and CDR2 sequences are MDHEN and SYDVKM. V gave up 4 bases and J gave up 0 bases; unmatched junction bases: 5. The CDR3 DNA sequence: TGTGCCAGCAGTTCCCGGGACAGGGGCTTGAACACTGAAGCTTTCTTT. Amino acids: CASSSRDRGLNTEAFF.

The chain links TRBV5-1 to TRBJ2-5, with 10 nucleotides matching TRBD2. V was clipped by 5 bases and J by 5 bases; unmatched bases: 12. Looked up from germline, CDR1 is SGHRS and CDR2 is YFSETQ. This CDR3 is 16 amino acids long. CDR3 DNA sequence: TGCGCCAGCAGAGATGCTAGCGGGGGTAGGACGGAGACCCAGTACTTC. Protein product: CASRDASGGRTETQYF.